The 17 T cell receptor beta chains given below trace back to one sample, sequenced in a study of OX40 agonist ivuxolimab in advanced cancers. Repertoires were generated with immunoSEQ multiplex PCR, while TCRdb's copy carries only in-frame clones and drops some. The sample lists approximately 70,000 clones, around 90% occurring once. The source material was CD4+ or CD8+ T cells sorted from blood, sampled in a trial of the OX40 agonist ivuxolimab. The origin of the receptors is an adult with an advanced solid tumor such as melanoma, head and neck, liver or kidney cancer.

This rearrangement joins TRBV5-8 to TRBJ2-5, with TRBD1 matching 7 bases. J was trimmed by 5 bases and V by 1 base; bases with no gene match: 5. This CDR3 contains 14 residues. Germline loops: CDR1 SGHTS, CDR2 YDEGEE. The CDR3 DNA sequence: TGTGCCAGCAGCTTGAGGGGGCCCAGGGAGACCCAGTACTTC. This sequence encodes CASSLRGPRETQYF.

The gene calls are TRBV11-3 and TRBJ1-1; D gene ambiguous. The CDR3 spans 13 residues. Trimming took 0 bases from V and 3 from J, leaving 5 bases between them. CDR1 SGHNT and CDR2 YENEEA come from the germline V gene. The CDR3 DNA reads TGTGCCAGCAGCTTAGAGTCCGACACTGAAGCTTTCTTT. Protein: CASSLESDTEAFF. The full variable domain, its missing parts supplied by reference TRBV11-3 and TRBJ1-1, is EAGVVQSPRYKIIEKKQPVAFWCNPISGHNTLYWYLQNLGQGPELLIRYENEEAVDDSQLPKDRFSAERLKGVDSTLKIQPAELGDSAVYLCASSLESDTEAFFGQGTRLTVV.

The CDR3 reads CASSRLAGIVDTQYF. The CDR3 DNA follows: TGTGCCAGCAGCCGACTAGCGGGAATTGTAGATACGCAGTATTTT. The chain uses TRBV7-9 and TRBJ2-3; 11 bases fit TRBD2. J lost 5 bases, V lost 5 bases, and 6 bases had no gene match. This CDR3 region has 15 residues. From germline, CDR1 is SEHNR and CDR2 FQNEAQ (reference sequence). Drawing the rest from reference TRBV7-9 and TRBJ2-3, the complete variable domain is DTGVSQNPRHKITKRGQNVTFRCDPISEHNRLYWYRQTLGQGPEFLTYFQNEAQLEKSRLLSDRFSAERPKGSFSTLEIQRTEQGDSAMYLCASSRLAGIVDTQYFGPGTRLTVL.

This clone was found a few times. V and J are TRBV9 and TRBJ2-1; 11 bases are a match to TRBD2. The CDR3 has 15 residues. V shed 8 bases and J 0 bases; nucleotides not matched to a gene: 4. Germline V gene data show CDR1 as SGDLS and CDR2 as YYNGEE. Written as DNA, the CDR3 is TGTGCCAGTACTAGCGGGAGTGCCTCCTACAATGAGCAGTTCTTC. Its protein is CASTSGSASYNEQFF.

The chain has TRBV5-1 and TRBJ2-4; 8 nucleotides agree with TRBD1. Unmatched junction bases numbered 1, after V lost 2 bases and J lost 3 bases. CDR1 and CDR2 from the germline V gene are SGHRS and YFSETQ. CDR3 length: 14 amino acids. DNA for the CDR3: TGCGCCAGCAGCTTACAGGGGGACAAAAACATTCAGTACTTC. This encodes CASSLQGDKNIQYF.

The V and J genes are TRBV10-3 and TRBJ2-1; no firm D call. The CDR3 length is 14 residues. Germline V lookup: CDR1 ENHRY, CDR2 SYGVKD. Trimming pared 3 bases from V and 3 bases from J, leaving 9 bases between. The DNA of the CDR3 is TGTGCCATCAGTGATGGGGATAGCTACAATGAGCAGTTCTTC. Its translation is CAISDGDSYNEQFF.

The chain links TRBV6-5 to TRBJ2-1; D not certain. Trimming pared 5 bases from V and 5 bases from J, leaving 7 bases between. The CDR3 is 12 residues long. CDR1 and CDR2 (germline): MNHEY, SVGAGI. This CDR3 reads CASSDRNNEQFF. The CDR3 DNA follows: TGTGCCAGCAGTGACCGCAACAATGAGCAGTTCTTC.

A single count supports this clone. The J gene is TRBJ2-1, the V gene TRBV14; TRBD2 matches 9 bases. Trimming took 4 bases from V and 8 from J; bases not matched to a gene: 9. CDR1 is SGHDN, CDR2 FVKESK, per germline. The CDR3 contains 15 residues. CDR3 DNA: TGTGCCAGCAGCCGCAGGACTAGCGTTAGCGATGAGCAGTTCTTC. Its translation: CASSRRTSVSDEQFF.

The J gene is TRBJ2-6, the V gene TRBV7-9; D gene uncertain. This CDR3 is 15 amino acids long. V was pared by 3 bases and J by 2 bases, with 8 bases between. Germline V gene lookup returns CDR1 SEHNR and CDR2 FQNEAQ (reference sequence). This CDR3 reads CASSLGLTGANVLTF. CDR3 DNA sequence: TGTGCCAGCAGCTTGGGCTTAACTGGGGCCAACGTCCTGACTTTC.

This rearrangement joins TRBV11-2 to TRBJ1-6; D not certain. V lost 5 bases and J lost 6, with 5 bases in between. The CDR3 runs to 12 residues. From germline, CDR1 is SGHAT and CDR2 FQNNGV. This CDR3 reads CASSTINSPLHF. In nucleotides, the CDR3 is TGTGCCAGCAGCACTATTAATTCACCCCTCCACTTT.

This clone was counted once. The chain carries TRBV29-1 and TRBJ2-3; D is unclear. Germline V gene lookup returns CDR1 SQVTM and CDR2 ANQGSEA. The V gene lost 8 bases and the J gene lost 0 bases, with 9 bases spanning the gap. The CDR3 consists of 12 residues. For the CDR3, the DNA is TGCAGCTCAGTCCTTAGCACAGATACGCAGTATTTT. Its translation is CSSVLSTDTQYF.

The table lists this clone with a count of one. The V call is TRBV5-1, the J call TRBJ1-1; D gene unclear. In germline, CDR1 is SGHRS, CDR2 YFSETQ. Trimming pared 3 bases from V and 3 bases from J, leaving 18 bases between. The CDR3 totals 16 residues. In DNA form, the CDR3 reads TGCGCCAGCAGCTCTGGACGGATTTCGAGCGACACTGAAGCTTTCTTT. Residues: CASSSGRISSDTEAFF. Supplemented by reference TRBV5-1 and TRBJ1-1, the full variable domain reads KAGVTQTPRYLIKTRGQQVTLSCSPISGHRSVSWYQQTPGQGLQFLFEYFSETQRNKGNFPGRFSGRQFSNSRSEMNVSTLELGDSALYLCASSSGRISSDTEAFFGQGTRLTVV.

This chain joins TRBV27 and TRBJ2-3, with a possible D match to TRBD1 (5 bases). The CDR3 runs 15 residues. Germline V gene lookup returns CDR1 MNHEY and CDR2 SMNVEV (reference sequence). Trimming cost V 5 bases and J 0 bases, with 12 bases left between them. The chain's CDR3 is CASSVLGASTDTQYF. CDR3 coding DNA: TGTGCCAGCAGTGTCCTAGGGGCCAGCACAGATACGCAGTATTTT.

The chain combines TRBV28 with TRBJ2-1; D gene uncertain. CDR3 length: 14 residues. Trimming shortened V by 5 bases and J by 0 bases, and 8 bases separated the two germline ends. Germline CDR1 is MDHEN and CDR2 is SYDVKM. The CDR3 coding sequence is TGTGCCAGCAGTCCATTATTCTCCTACAATGAGCAGTTCTTC. Translated, it gives CASSPLFSYNEQFF. Combining the CDR3 with reference TRBV28 and TRBJ2-1 gives the whole variable domain DVKVTQSSRYLVKRTGEKVFLECVQDMDHENMFWYRQDPGLGLRLIYFSYDVKMKEKGDIPEGYSVSREKKERFSLILESASTNQTSMYLCASSPLFSYNEQFFGPGTRLTVL.

The rearrangement joins TRBV28 to TRBJ2-1; 10 bases agree with TRBD2. The germline CDR1 and CDR2 sequences are MDHEN and SYDVKM. This CDR3 has 20 residues. J lost 4 bases, V lost 0 bases, and 15 bases had no gene match. The DNA for the CDR3 is TGTGCCAGCAGTTTATGGATCCTAGCGGGAGAGAGAAGTACTTACAATGAGCAGTTCTTC. It specifies CASSLWILAGERSTYNEQFF.

The chain carries TRBV10-1 and TRBJ1-2; no clear D. The ends were cut back, 7 bases at V and 0 bases at J, with 15 bases in the middle. This CDR3 spans 15 amino acids. CDR1 WNHNN and CDR2 SYGVQD come from the germline V gene (reference sequence). The chain's CDR3 is CASTAGRLPNYGYTF. The CDR3 DNA is TGCGCCAGCACTGCAGGTAGACTCCCTAACTATGGCTACACCTTC.

This clone showed up just once. The V gene is TRBV28, the J gene TRBJ1-2, with D unclear. V lost 5 bases to trimming and J lost 3 bases, with 13 bases between them. The CDR3 spans 14 residues. CDR1 and CDR2 from the germline V gene are MDHEN and SYDVKM. This chain's CDR3 is CASSPSGDYYGYTF. DNA of the CDR3: TGTGCCAGCAGTCCCTCCGGGGATTACTATGGCTACACCTTC.